The T cell receptor beta chain under discussion was sequenced for a study of cytomegalovirus exposure and HLA in healthy donors. In the PCR, 60 Vbeta and 13 Jbeta primers were used. Assay: immunoSEQ multiplex PCR; the TCRdb copy retains only in-frame clones and omits some. The sample has some 160,000 clones, around 73% seen once. This CDR3 region has 14 residues. Trimming shortened V by 2 bases and J by 0 bases, and 7 bases separated the two germline ends. Germline V gives CDR1 MNHEY, CDR2 SMNVEV (reference sequence). The chain links TRBV27 to TRBJ1-1; the D gene is possibly TRBD1 (6 bases). The clonotype was recovered from a woman between 18 and 29 years old in good health and CMV-seropositive. Sequenced material: PBMCs. CDR3 sequence reads: CASSLQGLNTEAFF. The CDR3 coding sequence is TGTGCCAGCAGTTTACAGGGGTTGAACACTGAAGCTTTCTTT.